This T cell receptor beta chain comes out of a study of control samples from healthy donors and cancer patients. Sequencing used immunoSEQ multiplex PCR; TCRdb keeps in-frame clones, though not all of them. The profile shows some 130,000 clones, about 95% of them singletons. Germline lookup yields CDR1 LGHNA and CDR2 YNFKEQ. The V gene lost 0 bases and the J gene lost 5 bases, with 10 bases spanning the gap. The CDR3 contains 14 residues. The clonotype was recovered from a young man in good health. The sample taken for sequencing was blood. The chain employs TRBV4-2 and TRBJ1-1; D is undetermined. In nucleotides, the CDR3 is TGTGCCAGCAGCCAAGAAAGGACGAGGACTGAAGCTTTCTTT. Residues: CASSQERTRTEAFF.